Listed below are T cell receptor beta chains from one sample, sequenced in a study of blood T cell repertoires in COVID-19. Sequencing used immunoSEQ multiplex PCR; TCRdb keeps in-frame clones, though not all of them. There are roughly 200,000 clones in the sample; roughly four fifths occur only once, and around 4.6% lies in the top ten. The sequenced sample was PBMCs or T cells enriched from blood (not recorded which). The receptors derive from a woman aged 50 to 60 who had been exposed to COVID-19. The CDR3 runs from the conserved cysteine through the conserved F or W. D genes are given only for firm matches. Some rows mark clone size as missing; the rest say once, few, many or name a class of expanded clone.

TRBJ1-1 - TRBV6-5 - CASRATGTSEAFF TGTGCCAGCAGGGCTACCGGGACATCGGAAGCTTTCTTT
TRBJ2-1 - TRBV7-9 TRBD1 CASSLDGTGAVEQFF TGTGCCAGCAGCTTAGATGGGACAGGGGCTGTTGAGCAGTTCTTC
TRBJ2-6 - TRBV18 TRBD1 CASSERTGPSSGANVLTF TGTGCCAGCTCAGAGCGGACAGGTCCAAGCTCTGGGGCCAACGTCCTGACTTTC
TRBJ1-4 once TRBV29-1 - CSATGIFNEKLFF TGCAGCGCTACGGGAATTTTTAATGAAAAACTGTTTTTT
TRBJ1-6 - TRBV5-5 - CASSSQGNSNSPLHF TGTGCCAGCAGCTCTCAGGGCAATTCAAATTCACCCCTCCACTTT
TRBJ2-3 - TRBV7-9 TRBD2 CASSPSGGNTDTQYF TGTGCCAGCAGCCCAAGCGGGGGTAACACAGATACGCAGTATTTT
TRBJ2-1 - TRBV11-2 - CASSLDGSSYNEQFF TGTGCCAGCAGCTTAGATGGCAGCTCCTACAATGAGCAGTTCTTC
TRBJ1-2 - TRBV28 TRBD1 CASSDPPGQGFSYGYTF TGTGCCAGCAGTGATCCCCCCGGACAGGGGTTTTCCTATGGCTACACCTTC
TRBJ1-1 - TRBV6-2/TRBV6-3 TRBD1 CASSYRGLIPEAFF TGTGCCAGCAGTTACAGGGGGCTGATCCCTGAAGCTTTCTTT
TRBJ2-7 few TRBV27 - CASRWNSLTYEQYF TGTGCCAGCAGGTGGAACAGTCTAACCTACGAGCAGTACTTC
TRBJ1-5 - TRBV29-1 - CSVRVGAGSNQPQHF TGCAGCGTTCGCGTTGGGGCCGGGAGCAATCAGCCCCAGCATTTT
TRBJ2-2 - TRBV9 TRBD2 CASSSRLAGVAGELFF TGTGCCAGCAGCTCCCGACTAGCGGGGGTGGCCGGGGAGCTGTTTTTT
TRBJ2-1 - TRBV28 TRBD2 CASTAGGARGGEQFF TGTGCCAGCACAGCGGGGGGGGCCCGGGGCGGTGAGCAGTTCTTC
TRBJ2-5 - TRBV19 TRBD1 CASSPRTGGKETQYF TGTGCCAGTAGTCCCCGGACAGGAGGAAAAGAGACCCAGTACTTC
TRBJ2-3 - TRBV19 - CASRTMGGHTDTQYF TGTGCCAGTAGGACCATGGGGGGGCACACAGATACGCAGTATTTT
TRBJ2-3 - TRBV9 - CASSVYRTSGDTQYF TGTGCCAGCAGCGTTTACAGGACCTCAGGGGATACGCAGTATTTT
TRBJ1-1 many TRBV28 - CASGRASVTEAFF TGTGCCAGCGGGCGGGCCTCAGTCACTGAAGCTTTCTTT
TRBJ2-1 once TRBV11-2 - CASASGNEQFF TGTGCCTCAGCGAGTGGCAATGAGCAGTTCTTC
TRBJ2-1 - TRBV6-5 TRBD1 CASSRDRVNEQFF TGTGCCAGCAGTCGGGACAGGGTCAATGAGCAGTTCTTC
TRBJ1-2 - TRBV2 - CASSGKQGSGYTF TGTGCCAGCAGTGGTAAACAGGGTAGTGGCTACACCTTC
TRBJ1-4 - TRBV29-1 - CSAQGPNEKLFF TGCAGCGCCCAGGGGCCGAATGAAAAACTGTTTTTT
TRBJ1-6 - TRBV10-3 - CAISEGAQGGRSSYNSPLHF TGTGCCATCAGTGAGGGGGCCCAAGGGGGAAGGAGCTCCTATAATTCACCCCTCCACTTT
TRBJ1-1 - TRBV29-1 TRBD1 CSVGQGSVNINTEAFF TGCAGCGTTGGACAGGGGTCGGTGAATATTAACACTGAAGCTTTCTTT
TRBJ1-1 once TRBV9 - CASSVAGASTEAFF TGTGCCAGCAGCGTAGCTGGGGCTAGCACTGAAGCTTTCTTT
TRBJ1-2 - TRBV18 - CASSPDRGYGYTF TGTGCCAGCTCACCGGACAGAGGCTATGGCTACACCTTC
TRBJ2-1 - TRBV28 TRBD1 CASSSRGTGLDEQFF TGTGCCAGCAGTAGCAGAGGGACAGGGTTGGATGAGCAGTTCTTC
TRBJ1-4 once TRBV3-1/TRBV3-2 - CASSLSGRTFF TGTGCCAGCAGCCTCTCCGGGAGGACCTTTTTT
TRBJ1-6 - TRBV2 TRBD1 CASKGQGNSPLHF TGTGCCAGCAAGGGACAGGGGAATTCACCCCTCCACTTT
TRBJ1-2 - TRBV3-1/TRBV3-2 - CASSQAGRYGYTF TGTGCCAGCAGCCAAGCAGGGCGATATGGCTACACCTTC
TRBJ2-1 - TRBV28 - CASSFLTEQFF TGTGCCAGCAGTTTCCTGACAGAGCAGTTCTTC
TRBJ1-3 - TRBV2 TRBD1 CASRRTGRRDTIYF TGTGCCAGCAGAAGGACAGGGCGACGGGACACCATATATTTT
TRBJ2-5 - TRBV4-1 - CASSQDTTIVGIRQTQYF TGCGCCAGCAGCCAAGATACCACGATTGTGGGCATTAGGCAGACCCAGTACTTC
TRBJ2-5 - TRBV21-1 - CASSKFSVKETQYF TGTGCCAGCAGCAAGTTTAGCGTTAAAGAGACCCAGTACTTC
TRBJ1-1 - TRBV15 TRBD1 CATSREGTGGLRTEAFF TGTGCCACCAGCAGAGAAGGGACAGGGGGCTTAAGGACTGAAGCTTTCTTT
TRBJ2-7 - TRBV7-2 - CASSLAAGPVYF TGTGCCAGCAGCTTAGCGGCGGGCCCCGTATACTTC
TRBJ2-3 - TRBV19 - CASSMGLRSDTQYF TGTGCCAGTAGTATGGGGCTTCGGTCCGATACGCAGTATTTT
TRBJ1-2 - TRBV3-1/TRBV3-2 - CASSQVRVSNYGYTF TGTGCCAGCAGCCAAGTGAGGGTAAGTAACTATGGCTACACCTTC
TRBJ2-1 - TRBV18 TRBD2 CASSPPSGGAQNEQFF TGTGCCAGCTCACCCCCCAGCGGGGGGGCTCAGAATGAGCAGTTCTTC
TRBJ2-1 once TRBV15 TRBD1 CATSRQGARDEQFF TGTGCCACCAGCAGACAGGGGGCTAGGGATGAGCAGTTCTTC
TRBJ1-3 - TRBV19 TRBD1 CASSITAGQGNTIYF TGTGCCAGTAGTATAACGGCGGGACAGGGGAACACCATATATTTT
TRBJ2-3 - TRBV5-4 - CASRIGGTDTQYF TGTGCCAGCCGCATAGGGGGTACAGATACGCAGTATTTT
TRBJ2-7 - TRBV9 TRBD2 CASSARGGGDEQYF TGTGCCAGCAGCGCTCGGGGGGGAGGAGACGAGCAGTACTTC
TRBJ1-2 - TRBV7-9 - CASSLARSLRGYTF TGTGCCAGCAGCTTAGCTAGGAGCCTTCGTGGCTACACCTTC
TRBJ1-2 - TRBV5-6 TRBD1 CASSFDRGSGYTF TGTGCCAGCAGCTTCGACAGGGGTAGTGGCTACACCTTC
TRBJ1-2 - TRBV5-1 - CASSSLGGYGYTF TGCGCCAGCAGCTCACTAGGGGGATATGGCTACACCTTC
TRBJ1-4 few TRBV7-2 TRBD1 CASSLGQGNEKLFF TGTGCCAGCAGCTTAGGACAGGGGAATGAAAAACTGTTTTTT
TRBJ2-3 - TRBV20-1 - CSASAGANTQYF TGCAGTGCTAGTGCCGGTGCGAATACGCAGTATTTT
TRBJ2-1 - TRBV3-1/TRBV3-2 TRBD2 CASSHGKAGLVDEQFF TGTGCCAGCAGCCATGGGAAGGCGGGACTAGTGGATGAGCAGTTCTTC
TRBJ1-3 - TRBV7-6 - CASSLGSVSGNTIYF TGTGCCAGCAGCTTAGGGTCGGTTTCTGGAAACACCATATATTTT
TRBJ2-3 once TRBV6-6 - CASSLGLSTDTQYF TGTGCCAGCAGTCTCGGACTAAGCACAGATACGCAGTATTTT
TRBJ1-6 - TRBV25-1 TRBD1 CASSDRGSGYNSPLHF TGTGCCAGCAGCGACAGGGGGAGCGGGTATAATTCACCCCTCCACTTT